The rows below give T cell receptor beta chains drawn from one sample of a study of radiation and T cells in renal cell carcinoma. Using immunoSEQ multiplex PCR, the repertoire was profiled, and TCRdb retains in-frame clones only, with some absent. Seen here are roughly 130,000 clones, 70% to 90% observed once, and the top ten hold approximately 5.8%. The sample in question was blood, obtained from a patient whose treatment included radiotherapy and nephrectomy. These receptors were collected from a woman aged 70-85 years with renal cell carcinoma. Each CDR3 is given with its conserved first and last residue. A D gene is named only where the DNA matches it firmly. Only part of the rows carry a size: once, few, many, or a class if the clone is expanded.

>TRBD2|TRBV7-6|NA|TRBJ2-5
TGTGCCAGCAGCTTATACGGGGGGTACCAAGAGACCCAGTACTTC
CASSLYGGYQETQYF
>NA|TRBV29-1|once|TRBJ2-3
TGCAGCGTTGAGGGGTCGGCCCTCCCAGAAATCGATACGCAGTATTTT
CSVEGSALPEIDTQYF
>NA|TRBV5-4|NA|TRBJ2-1
TGTGCCAGCACCCCCGGGGCAGACCGAACCTACAATGAGCAGTTCTTC
CASTPGADRTYNEQFF
>NA|TRBV2|NA|TRBJ1-6
TGTGCCAGCAGGCAGGGGAGAGGTCAGAATAATTCACCCCTCCACTTT
CASRQGRGQNNSPLHF
>NA|TRBV15|NA|TRBJ1-1
TGTGCCACCAGCAGAGAGGTCAGCCGGGGGACTGAAGCTTTCTTT
CATSREVSRGTEAFF
>TRBD1|TRBV4-1|NA|TRBJ1-6
TGCGCCAGCGGCCAAGGGACAGGGTATTCACCCCTCCACTTT
CASGQGTGYSPLHF
>NA|TRBV30|NA|TRBJ1-5
TGTGCTCAGGTGTTGGGCCAGCCCCAGCATTTT
CAQVLGQPQHF
>NA|TRBV7-9|NA|TRBJ2-7
TGTGCCAGCAGCCGGGTCGACCCGGGCCCCTACGAGCAGTACTTC
CASSRVDPGPYEQYF
>NA|TRBV6-5|NA|TRBJ2-1
TGTGCCAGCCGCCCCCGGACAGCCCACAATGAGCAGTTCTTC
CASRPRTAHNEQFF
>TRBD2|TRBV7-2|NA|TRBJ2-5
TGTGCCAGCAGCCCGGCCCGGAGTAGCGGGGGCTGGGAGACCCAGTACTTC
CASSPARSSGGWETQYF
>TRBD2|TRBV27|once|TRBJ2-5
TGTGCCACTCCGGGACTAGAGACGGAGACCCAGTACTTC
CATPGLETETQYF
>NA|TRBV27|few|TRBJ1-6
TGTGCCAGCAGTTCTCGGCGGACAGTTACTTCACCCCTCCACTTT
CASSSRRTVTSPLHF
>NA|TRBV9|NA|TRBJ2-5
TGTGCCAGCAGCTCGGGTGGGGTGGGGAGTGGTGTGGCCCAGTACTTC
CASSSGGVGSGVAQYF
>TRBD2|TRBV2|NA|TRBJ2-3
TGTGCCAGCAGGTCTAGCGGGGGCCTTAGCACAGATACGCAGTATTTT
CASRSSGGLSTDTQYF
>NA|TRBV9|NA|TRBJ2-3
TGTGCCAGCAGCGTAGGTTTGACGGCAGATACGCAGTATTTT
CASSVGLTADTQYF
>TRBD1|TRBV5-1|NA|TRBJ2-6
TGCGCCAGCCGACCTGTTGGCGGGACAGGGGCCGTGCGCTCTGGGGCCAACGTCCTGACTTTC
CASRPVGGTGAVRSGANVLTF
>NA|TRBV7-2|NA|TRBJ2-5
TGTGCCAGCAGCTCCCTCGGTACCCAGTACTTC
CASSSLGTQYF
>NA|TRBV28|NA|TRBJ1-4
TGTGCCAGCAGTCCCGAAGAAAAACTGTTTTTT
CASSPEEKLFF
>TRBD1|TRBV7-6|NA|TRBJ2-7
TGTGCCAGCAGCTTAGCGTCGGGACAGGGGTACGAGCAGTACTTC
CASSLASGQGYEQYF
>TRBD1|TRBV5-1|NA|TRBJ2-7
TGCGCCAGCAGCTGGGGGACAGATCTCCGGGGCGAGCAGTACTTC
CASSWGTDLRGEQYF
>NA|TRBV5-6|NA|TRBJ1-2
TGTGCCAGCAGCTTTATCAGGGTCTATGATGGCTACACCTTC
CASSFIRVYDGYTF
>TRBD1|TRBV7-3|NA|TRBJ2-3
TGTGCCAGCAGCTACCGGGACAGAAGAGATACGCAGTATTTT
CASSYRDRRDTQYF
>TRBD1|TRBV10-3|few|TRBJ2-5
TGTGCCATCAGCGCGTTGGGACAGGGAAACCAAGAGACCCAGTACTTC
CAISALGQGNQETQYF
>NA|TRBV19|once|TRBJ2-5
TGTGCCAGTAGCGCACTGATAGGGTTCCAAGAGACCCAGTACTTC
CASSALIGFQETQYF
>TRBD1|TRBV19|NA|TRBJ1-6
TGTGCCAGTAGCCTGGGACAGGGCTATCGTTCACCCCTCCACTTT
CASSLGQGYRSPLHF
>NA|TRBV5-4|NA|TRBJ2-6
TGTGCCAGCAGCTTGGTGGGCTCTGGGGCCAACGTCCTGACTTTC
CASSLVGSGANVLTF
>NA|TRBV18|NA|TRBJ1-6
TGTGCCAGCTCATCAGGACGGGACCAGGGATCACCCCTCCACTTT
CASSSGRDQGSPLHF
>NA|TRBV6-1|NA|TRBJ1-1
TGTGCCAGCACCCCAAGTACCCAAAACACTGAAGCTTTCTTT
CASTPSTQNTEAFF
>NA|TRBV7-9|NA|TRBJ1-2
TGTGCCAGCAGCATAATGTCGACAGCTTCCTATGGCTACACCTTC
CASSIMSTASYGYTF
>TRBD1|TRBV28|NA|TRBJ1-2
TGTGCCAGCAGTTCCCTGACAGGGTATGGCTACACCTTC
CASSSLTGYGYTF
>NA|TRBV7-2|NA|TRBJ2-7
TGTGCCAGCAGCCCAGGTTACGAGCAGTACTTC
CASSPGYEQYF
>TRBD1|TRBV13|once|TRBJ2-6
TGTGCCAGCAGCGGGACAGTCACCTCTGGGGCCAACGTCCTGACTTTC
CASSGTVTSGANVLTF
>NA|TRBV5-4|NA|TRBJ2-3
TGTGCCAGCAGCTTGGCCGGGGGCGGGGCAGATACGCAGTATTTT
CASSLAGGGADTQYF
>NA|TRBV27|few|TRBJ1-6
TGTGCCAGCAGTACTCCGGGAGGCTATAATTCACCCCTCCACTTT
CASSTPGGYNSPLHF
>NA|TRBV5-1|NA|TRBJ1-6
TGCGCCAGCAGCGAAAAAGAATTCGCTAATTCACCCCTCCACTTT
CASSEKEFANSPLHF
>NA|TRBV9|NA|TRBJ2-7
TGTGCCAGCAGCGTAGCGGCAGGGGTCCACGAGCAGTACTTC
CASSVAAGVHEQYF
>NA|TRBV27|NA|TRBJ2-3
TGTGCCAGCAGTCCGTATGGGACTAGGCCAGGGGGGAGGCAGTATTTT
CASSPYGTRPGGRQYF
>NA|TRBV5-5|NA|TRBJ1-5
TGTGCCAGCAGCTTCTGGGCAGGGGATCAGCCCCAGCATTTT
CASSFWAGDQPQHF
>TRBD1|TRBV7-2|NA|TRBJ2-4
TGTGCCAGCAGCTTAGGACAGGGATTACTAGCCAAAAACATTCAGTACTTC
CASSLGQGLLAKNIQYF
>NA|TRBV14|NA|TRBJ1-1
TGTGCCAGCAGCCAAGTGGGTCAGGGGAACACTGAAGCTTTCTTT
CASSQVGQGNTEAFF
>NA|TRBV7-9|NA|TRBJ2-7
TGTGCCAGCGAAGCGGACCGAGGGGAGCAGTACTTC
CASEADRGEQYF